The 28 T cell receptor beta chains reported below all come from one sample, sequenced in a study of cytomegalovirus exposure and HLA in healthy donors. In the PCR, 60 Vbeta and 13 Jbeta primers were used. Method: immunoSEQ multiplex PCR; TCRdb's copy keeps in-frame clones and lacks some. The table includes about 100,000 clones, around three quarters detected once. Source material: PBMCs. These receptors came from a woman younger than 30 in good health and CMV-seropositive.

The rearrangement uses TRBV5-4 and TRBJ2-5; possibly TRBD2 for D (6 bases). V shed 3 bases and J shed 5 bases, with 11 bases lying between them. The CDR3 totals 13 residues. Germline CDR1 reads SGHNT; CDR2 reads YYREEE (reference sequence). CDR3 loop: CASSWGLVETQYF. The DNA of the CDR3 is TGTGCCAGCAGCTGGGGACTCGTGGAGACCCAGTACTTC.

The chain carries TRBV4-1 and TRBJ2-1, with 8 positions matching TRBD2. The junction had 7 bases not matched to a gene; V was cut back by 4 bases and J by 2 bases. The CDR3 contains 16 residues. The germline CDR1 and CDR2 sequences are MGHRA and YSYEKL. The CDR3 sequence is CASSLRAGEAYNEQFF. CDR3 in DNA: TGCGCCAGCAGCCTCCGAGCGGGAGAAGCCTACAATGAGCAGTTCTTC.

CDR3 sequence (DNA): TGTGCCAGCAGTGTCGGTACGCAGTATTTT. It specifies CASSVGTQYF. The chain has TRBV2 and TRBJ2-3; the D is unclear. V lost 4 bases, J lost 8 bases, and 4 bases lay in between. CDR3 length equals 10 residues. Looked up from germline, CDR1 is SNHLY and CDR2 is FYNNEI.

This chain links TRBV5-8 with TRBJ2-7; D unclear. The CDR3 sequence is 12 residues long. Germline lookup yields CDR1 SGHTS and CDR2 YDEGEE. With 0 bases removed from V and 6 bases from J, the gap between germline ends came to 7 bases. CDR3: CASSLGAGEQYF. CDR3 in DNA: TGTGCCAGCAGCTTGGGGGCCGGCGAGCAGTACTTC.

CDR3 amino acids: CASSVFGSWAEAFF. As DNA, the CDR3 is TGTGCCAGCAGTGTTTTTGGGAGTTGGGCTGAAGCTTTCTTT. The gene calls are TRBV2 and TRBJ1-1; D unresolved. Between the trimmed V and J ends, which lost 4 bases and 6 bases, there was a span of 15 bases. The length of the CDR3 is 14 residues. Germline loops: CDR1 SNHLY, CDR2 FYNNEI.

DNA of the CDR3: TGTGCCAGCAGTCCTGGACTAGCGGGGAACTACGAGCAGTACTTC. Residues: CASSPGLAGNYEQYF. The J gene is TRBJ2-7, the V gene TRBV27; 12 positions match TRBD2. This CDR3 spans 15 amino acids. Germline values: CDR1 MNHEY, CDR2 SMNVEV (reference sequence). Trimming removed 5 bases from V and 3 bases from J; junction bases left unmatched: 5.

The rearrangement joins TRBV7-9 to TRBJ1-5, with 11 bases aligning to TRBD1. From germline, CDR1 is SEHNR and CDR2 FQNEAQ (reference sequence). V lost 5 bases, J lost 5 bases, and 2 bases stayed unmatched. CDR3 size: 14 residues. The CDR3 nucleotides are TGTGCCAGCAGCCCGGGACAGGGGGATCAGCCCCAGCATTTT. Translation gives CASSPGQGDQPQHF.

V and J are TRBV28 and TRBJ2-7; no firm D call. The CDR3 has 15 residues. Germline V lookup: CDR1 MDHEN, CDR2 SYDVKM. The V end was cut by 5 bases, the J end by 2 bases, with 16 bases between. The CDR3 DNA reads TGTGCCAGCAGTCGCTATGGTGGAGTTCCCTACGAGCAGTACTTC. It is translated as CASSRYGGVPYEQYF.

This chain connects TRBV28 to TRBJ1-5, with no clear D. Germline V lookup: CDR1 MDHEN, CDR2 SYDVKM. The CDR3 sequence is 15 residues long. With 7 bases removed from V and 0 bases from J, the gap between germline ends came to 13 bases. The CDR3 protein is CASIIGGDSNQPQHF. CDR3 in DNA: TGTGCCAGCATCATCGGCGGGGATAGCAATCAGCCCCAGCATTTT.

This chain connects TRBV13 to TRBJ1-5; D is possibly TRBD1 (5 bases). Germline loops: CDR1 PRHDT, CDR2 FYEKMQ (reference sequence). V was cut by 0 bases and J by 4 bases, with 7 bases left in between. The CDR3 is 14 amino acids. CDR3 region: CASSLGQGNQPQHF. CDR3 in DNA: TGTGCCAGCAGCTTAGGTCAGGGAAATCAGCCCCAGCATTTT.

This rearrangement joins TRBV5-4 to TRBJ2-7, with 10 bases that match TRBD1. Unmatched junction bases numbered 18, after V lost 4 bases and J lost 5 bases. The CDR3 has 18 residues. In germline, CDR1 is SGHNT, CDR2 YYREEE (reference sequence). The CDR3 region is CASSPIPPGQGFPHEQYF. The CDR3 nucleotides read TGTGCCAGCAGCCCTATCCCCCCGGGACAGGGGTTTCCCCACGAGCAGTACTTC.

This clone was observed a few times. This chain links TRBV2 with TRBJ1-6, with 7 bases that match TRBD1. The length of the CDR3 is 13 residues. Per germline, CDR1 SNHLY and CDR2 FYNNEI. Germline trimming cut 9 bases from V and 5 bases from J; bases unmatched to any gene: 4. Here the CDR3 reads CASNRGNNSPLHF. The DNA for the CDR3 is TGTGCCAGTAACAGGGGCAATAATTCACCCCTCCACTTT.

The chain carries TRBV2 and TRBJ2-2; 7 bases align to TRBD1. With 7 bases clipped from V and 3 bases from J, the junction kept 5 bases outside the gene matches. CDR1 is SNHLY and CDR2 is FYNNEI in the germline V gene. The CDR3 covers 14 residues. The DNA of the CDR3 is TGTGCCAGCACTTCGGGGACAGACACCGGGGAGCTGTTTTTT. Protein product: CASTSGTDTGELFF.

The V and J genes are TRBV19 and TRBJ1-2, with 11 bases fitting TRBD1. J was trimmed by 4 bases and V by 5 bases; bases with no gene match: 3. The germline gives CDR1 LNHDA, CDR2 SQIVND (reference sequence). The CDR3 extends over 14 amino acids. The CDR3 sequence: CASSAGQGAYGYTF. CDR3 DNA: TGTGCCAGTAGTGCCGGACAGGGGGCCTATGGCTACACCTTC.

The chain carries TRBV4-1 and TRBJ2-1; 10 nucleotides match TRBD2. Germline CDR1 MGHRA, CDR2 YSYEKL. V shed 4 bases and J 0 bases; nucleotides not matched to a gene: 21. The CDR3 extends over 22 amino acids. The CDR3 loop is CASSPAMGPGQREGSSYNEQFF. CDR3 nucleotides: TGCGCCAGCAGCCCAGCCATGGGACCGGGACAGCGGGAGGGGAGCTCCTACAATGAGCAGTTCTTC.

V usage is TRBV6-6 and J usage is TRBJ2-7, with a tentative D call TRBD1 (6 bases). CDR1 is MNHNY and CDR2 is SVGAGI in the germline V gene (reference sequence). This CDR3 has 13 amino acids. Deletions cut 6 bases from V and 5 bases from J, with 14 bases between. CDR3: CASRTQGNHEQYF. The CDR3 bases are TGTGCCAGCAGAACACAGGGTAACCACGAGCAGTACTTC.

The chain combines TRBV15 with TRBJ2-7; 7 bases are a match to TRBD1. This CDR3 spans 15 amino acids. V dropped 3 bases and J dropped 4; count of bases not matched to a gene: 9. Per the germline V gene, CDR1 is LNHNV and CDR2 is YYDKDF (reference sequence). The CDR3 DNA follows: TGTGCCACCAGCAGCGACAAGACAGGGCAGTACGAGCAGTACTTC. It yields the protein CATSSDKTGQYEQYF.

The rearrangement uses TRBV7-2 and TRBJ2-6, with 7 bases lining up with TRBD1. V was pared by 5 bases and J by 0 bases, with 4 bases of the junction left unmatched. In germline, CDR1 is SGHTA, CDR2 FQGNSA. CDR3 size: 16 residues. The CDR3 spells CASSPGTASGANVLTF. CDR3 DNA: TGTGCCAGCAGCCCAGGGACAGCCTCTGGGGCCAACGTCCTGACTTTC.

The chain employs TRBV5-6 and TRBJ1-2; D gene unclear. Trimming pared 5 bases from V and 0 bases from J, leaving 11 bases between. The CDR3 sequence is 14 residues long. CDR1 and CDR2 (germline): SGHDT, YYEEEE. CDR3 in amino acids: CASRPRETNYGYTF. As DNA, the CDR3 is TGTGCCAGCAGACCGCGCGAAACTAACTATGGCTACACCTTC.

This clone was seen once. CDR3 sequence: CASSQDLASGRWPGYEQYF. CDR3 nucleotides: TGCGCCAGCAGCCAAGATCTTGCTAGCGGGAGGTGGCCAGGCTACGAGCAGTACTTC. The chain joins TRBV4-1 to TRBJ2-7, with TRBD2 identical over 11 bases. Germline V lookup: CDR1 MGHRA, CDR2 YSYEKL. There are 19 residues in the CDR3. J was trimmed by 3 bases and V by 0 bases; bases with no gene match: 13.

The rearrangement joins TRBV5-6 to TRBJ1-1; the D gene is possibly TRBD1 (6 bases). Germline V gene lookup returns CDR1 SGHDT and CDR2 YYEEEE. V lost 2 bases, J lost 0 bases, and 11 bases lay in between. The CDR3 runs to 15 residues. CDR3 amino acids: CASSLRQDMNTEAFF. DNA of the CDR3: TGTGCCAGCAGCTTAAGACAGGACATGAACACTGAAGCTTTCTTT.

This clone has a single count. The gene calls are TRBV11-2 and TRBJ1-1; D is perhaps TRBD1 (5 bases). The CDR3 runs 14 residues. V lost 4 bases to trimming and J lost 0 bases, with 9 bases between them. Germline V gives CDR1 SGHAT, CDR2 FQNNGV. As DNA, the CDR3 is TGTGCCAGCAGCTCCCAGACAGTGAACACTGAAGCTTTCTTT. Amino acid sequence: CASSSQTVNTEAFF.

V and J are TRBV9 and TRBJ1-1, with a weak D call TRBD1 (5 bases). The CDR3 sequence is 13 residues long. Germline V gene lookup returns CDR1 SGDLS and CDR2 YYNGEE. V lost 3 bases and J 5 bases, leaving 11 bases between the germline ends. The chain's CDR3 is CASSGQGETEAFF. The CDR3 DNA sequence: TGTGCCAGCAGCGGCCAGGGCGAAACTGAAGCTTTCTTT.

This clone was seen a handful of times. The chain uses TRBV2 and TRBJ2-5, with 8 bases that match TRBD2. This CDR3 comprises 15 residues. V lost 5 bases and J lost 1; bases outside the gene matches: 6. Germline CDR1 SNHLY, CDR2 FYNNEI. In DNA form, the CDR3 reads TGTGCCAGCAGTAAACTAGCGGCCGGCCAAGAGACCCAGTACTTC. Its protein product is CASSKLAAGQETQYF. Full variable domain (remainder filled in from reference TRBV2 and TRBJ2-5): EPEVTQTPSHQVTQMGQEVILRCVPISNHLYFYWYRQILGQKVEFLVSFYNNEISEKSEIFDDQFSVERPDGSNFTLKIRSTKLEDSAMYFCASSKLAAGQETQYFGPGTRLLVL.

The J gene is TRBJ2-5, the V gene TRBV6-1; 10 positions agree with TRBD2. The germline V gene encodes CDR1 MNHNS and CDR2 SASEGT. V lost 6 bases, J lost 4 bases, and 5 bases stayed unmatched. This CDR3 has 14 residues. The CDR3 DNA sequence: TGTGCCAGCAGACCGGGACTAGCGTTAGAGACCCAGTACTTC. This codes for CASRPGLALETQYF.

The CDR3 spells CASRPYRDNQPQHF. As DNA, the CDR3 is TGTGCCAGCAGACCTTATCGAGACAATCAGCCCCAGCATTTT. The rearrangement uses TRBV28 and TRBJ1-5; D not certain. Germline V gives CDR1 MDHEN, CDR2 SYDVKM. This CDR3 has 14 residues. The V and J ends lost 6 bases and 3 bases respectively, with 12 bases between them.

The chain carries TRBV27 and TRBJ2-1; D call uncertain. The germline CDR1 and CDR2 sequences are MNHEY and SMNVEV (reference sequence). The CDR3 runs to 11 residues. The V end was cut by 2 bases, the J end by 8 bases, with 4 bases between. For the CDR3, the DNA is TGTGCCAGCAGTTTAGGCTATGAGCAGTTCTTC. It encodes CASSLGYEQFF.

This clone showed up just a few times. The chain uses TRBV10-3 and TRBJ2-7; 12 nucleotides match TRBD2. This CDR3 has 16 residues. The V gene's germline CDR1 is ENHRY and CDR2 SYGVKD. With 6 bases clipped from V and 0 bases from J, the junction kept 6 bases outside the gene matches. The CDR3 region is CAIRPTSGRSSYEQYF. Here the CDR3 DNA reads TGTGCCATCAGGCCGACTAGCGGGAGAAGCTCCTACGAGCAGTACTTC.